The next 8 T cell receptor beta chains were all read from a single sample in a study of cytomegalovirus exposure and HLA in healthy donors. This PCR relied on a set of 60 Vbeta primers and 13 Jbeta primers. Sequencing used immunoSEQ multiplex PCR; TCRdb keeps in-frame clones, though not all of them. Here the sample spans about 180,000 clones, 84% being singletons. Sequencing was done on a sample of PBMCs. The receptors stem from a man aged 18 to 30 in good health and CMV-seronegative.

The CDR3 nucleotides read TGTGCCAGCGGGGACAGGATTTTAGCCAAAAACATTCAGTACTTC. Its protein product is CASGDRILAKNIQYF. V usage is TRBV27 and J usage is TRBJ2-4; 8 bases align to TRBD1. V lost 8 bases to trimming and J lost 0 bases; unmatched junction nucleotides: 6. The germline CDR1 and CDR2 sequences are MNHEY and SMNVEV (reference sequence). The CDR3 totals 15 residues.

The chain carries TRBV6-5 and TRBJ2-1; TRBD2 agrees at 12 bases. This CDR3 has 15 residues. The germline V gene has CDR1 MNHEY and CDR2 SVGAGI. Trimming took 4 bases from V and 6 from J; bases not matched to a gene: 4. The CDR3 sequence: CASSLLAGGLNEQFF. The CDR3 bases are TGTGCCAGCAGTTTACTAGCGGGAGGTCTCAATGAGCAGTTCTTC.

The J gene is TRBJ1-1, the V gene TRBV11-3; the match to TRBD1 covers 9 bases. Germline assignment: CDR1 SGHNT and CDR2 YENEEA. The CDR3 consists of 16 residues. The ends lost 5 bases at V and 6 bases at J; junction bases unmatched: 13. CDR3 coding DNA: TGTGCCAGCAGCAAGAGACACAGGGGGCGCGGTTCTGAAGCTTTCTTT. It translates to CASSKRHRGRGSEAFF.

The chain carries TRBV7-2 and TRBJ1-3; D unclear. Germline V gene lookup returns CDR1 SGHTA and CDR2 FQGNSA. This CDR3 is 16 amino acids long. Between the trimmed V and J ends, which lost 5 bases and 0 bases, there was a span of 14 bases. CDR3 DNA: TGTGCCAGCAGCAACCGGACTCTCACCTCTGGAAACACCATATATTTT. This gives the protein CASSNRTLTSGNTIYF. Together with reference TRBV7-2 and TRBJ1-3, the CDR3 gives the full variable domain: GAGVSQSPSNKVTEKGKDVELRCDPISGHTALYWYRQSLGQGLEFLIYFQGNSAPDKSGLPSDRFSAERTGGSVSTLTIQRTQQEDSAVYLCASSNRTLTSGNTIYFGEGSWLTVV.

DNA for the CDR3: TGTGCCAGCAGCTCATCCTTGCAGGGGCTCAGCTATGGCTACACCTTC. This translates into CASSSSLQGLSYGYTF. The chain carries TRBV7-8 and TRBJ1-2; the D gene is possibly TRBD1 (6 bases). This CDR3 region has 16 residues. Germline CDR1 SGHVS, CDR2 FQNEAQ. V dropped 4 bases and J dropped 4 bases, with 19 bases sitting between them. The full variable domain, rest sourced from reference TRBV7-8 and TRBJ1-2, is GAGVSQSPRYKVAKRGQDVALRCDPISGHVSLFWYQQALGQGPEFLTYFQNEAQLDKSGLPSDRFFAERPEGSVSTLKIQRTQQEDSAVYLCASSSSLQGLSYGYTFGSGTRLTVV.

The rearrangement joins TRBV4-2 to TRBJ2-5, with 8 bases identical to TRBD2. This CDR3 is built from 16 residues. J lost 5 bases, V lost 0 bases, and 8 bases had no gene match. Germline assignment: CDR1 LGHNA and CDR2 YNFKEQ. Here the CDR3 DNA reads TGTGCCAGCAGCCAAGAAGGGACTAGGGGCCAGGAGACCCAGTACTTC. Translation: CASSQEGTRGQETQYF.

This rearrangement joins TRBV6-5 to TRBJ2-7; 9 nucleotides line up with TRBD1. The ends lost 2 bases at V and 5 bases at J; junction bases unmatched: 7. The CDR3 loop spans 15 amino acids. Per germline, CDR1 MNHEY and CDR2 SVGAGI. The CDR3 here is CASSYTLTGGNEQYF. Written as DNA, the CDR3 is TGTGCCAGCAGTTACACCCTGACAGGGGGGAACGAGCAGTACTTC.

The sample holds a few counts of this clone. This chain's CDR3 is CASRGGNPEAFF. DNA of the CDR3: TGTGCCAGTAGGGGAGGGAATCCGGAAGCTTTCTTT. The rearrangement uses TRBV19 and TRBJ1-1; D unresolved. The CDR3 consists of 12 residues. V was cut by 6 bases and J by 8 bases, with 13 bases left in between. Germline CDR1 reads LNHDA; CDR2 reads SQIVND (reference sequence). Full variable domain (missing parts from reference TRBV19 and TRBJ1-1): DGGITQSPKYLFRKEGQNVTLSCEQNLNHDAMYWYRQDPGQGLRLIYYSQIVNDFQKGDIAEGYSVSREKKESFPLTVTSAQKNPTAFYLCASRGGNPEAFFGQGTRLTVV.